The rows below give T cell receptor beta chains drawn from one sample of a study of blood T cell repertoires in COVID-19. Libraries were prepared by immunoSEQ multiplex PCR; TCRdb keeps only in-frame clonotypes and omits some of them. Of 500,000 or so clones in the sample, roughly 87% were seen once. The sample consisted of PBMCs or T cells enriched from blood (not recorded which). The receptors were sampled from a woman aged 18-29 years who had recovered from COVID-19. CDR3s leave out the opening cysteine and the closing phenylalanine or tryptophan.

ASSDPVGGSGNTIY	TRBJ1-3	TRBV6-1
ASSLVIGGSTEAF	TRBJ1-1	TRBV5-1
ASGLEPFYGYT	TRBJ1-2	TRBV12-5
ASSRSTNTEAF	TRBJ1-1	TRBV6-5
ASSYGTARYT	TRBJ1-2	TRBV6-5
ASSLTPPEDNEQF	TRBJ2-1	TRBV5-1
ASSLIQGQGETQY	TRBJ2-5	TRBV27
ASSPGRSEAF	TRBJ1-1	TRBV28
ASSPVNSPLH	TRBJ1-6	TRBV4-1
ASTVRGATEAF	TRBJ1-1	TRBV28
ARSLDDTNEQY	TRBJ2-7	TRBV5-3
ASSWTGSYEQY	TRBJ2-7	TRBV7-2
ASSVQTSNEKLF	TRBJ1-4	TRBV19
ASSLSGTGANVLT	TRBJ2-6	TRBV7-9
ASSLTGSYEQY	TRBJ2-7	TRBV12-3/TRBV12-4
ASRVTGLSNEKLF	TRBJ1-4	TRBV6-5
ASSSRDTNTDTQY	TRBJ2-3	TRBV6-6
ASSHLGREDQPQH	TRBJ1-5	TRBV4-1
AWSVALPRHLNTEAF	TRBJ1-1	TRBV30
ASRDFAQPQH	TRBJ1-5	TRBV2
ASSTLSESYGYT	TRBJ1-2	TRBV5-4
ASSSDPGNSPLH	TRBJ1-6	TRBV5-1
ASSQDLAGSSTDTQY	TRBJ2-3	TRBV14
ASSKEETAYGYT	TRBJ1-2	TRBV21-1
ASSPWLTGDGEKLF	TRBJ1-4	TRBV4-2
ASSDRIYVPYNEQF	TRBJ2-1	TRBV6-4
ASSPDRGPETQY	TRBJ2-5	TRBV19
AITKSGITDTQY	TRBJ2-3	TRBV28
ASSLTRAGGSVT	TRBJ2-6	TRBV27
ASSQGASPEAF	TRBJ1-1	TRBV12-3/TRBV12-4
SAAGYGYT	TRBJ1-2	TRBV20-1
ASSYGGVAEQY	TRBJ2-7	TRBV19
ATSDPSQGYGYT	TRBJ1-2	TRBV24-1
ASSPGPEKLF	TRBJ1-4	TRBV18
AWSRSGNQPQH	TRBJ1-5	TRBV30
ASIRESSYGYT	TRBJ1-2	TRBV6-5
AISEERDTEAF	TRBJ1-1	TRBV10-3
ASRGLEETQY	TRBJ2-5	TRBV10-1
ASSQRGVTEAF	TRBJ1-1	TRBV3-1/TRBV3-2
ASSPDRDNEQF	TRBJ2-1	TRBV7-3
ASSLPGQGDQPQH	TRBJ1-5	TRBV28
ASSEWAYGYT	TRBJ1-2	TRBV2
ASIKSSGGRQPQH	TRBJ1-5	TRBV28
ASSYEWETGGILAKNIQY	TRBJ2-4	TRBV6-2/TRBV6-3
ASSVGRGNNEQF	TRBJ2-1	TRBV7-9